Reported below is one T cell receptor beta chain. The CDR3 loop spans 15 amino acids. CDR1 and CDR2 from the germline V gene are SGHTA and FQGNSA. V lost 1 base, J lost 4 bases, and 11 bases lay in between. The sample is drawn from a study of blood T cell repertoires in COVID-19. In the study overall: In each case, the material was cDNA or gDNA derived from T cells, B-cell-depleted T cells, or PBMCs.

In the source study's methods: Amplifying reference gene primers gave estimates of nucleated cell counts. Clones were read by immunoSEQ multiplex PCR, and TCRdb kept only the in-frame ones, dropping some. Clone size and the V and J calls come from that table; the DNA yielded D and trimming. The table records 120,000 to 150,000 clones, 80% of them present only once. The V gene is TRBV7-2, the J gene TRBJ2-1; maybe TRBD2 (6 bases). The sample was peripheral blood. The clonotype comes from a man in his 60s with active or convalescent COVID-19. Here the CDR3 reads CASSLDGGPYNEQFF. CDR3 coding DNA: TGTGCCAGCAGCTTAGATGGAGGGCCATACAATGAGCAGTTCTTC.